The clone carrying this T cell receptor beta chain was observed a single time. This sample is part of a study of blood T cell repertoires in COVID-19. Across the whole study: Collection of acute and convalescent COVID-19 samples took place in the United States, Italy and Spain. PBMCs, B-cell-depleted T cells, or T cells provided the cDNA or gDNA that made up the material.

Per the original methods: How many nucleated cells were present was estimated from reference gene primer amplification. Repertoires were generated with immunoSEQ multiplex PCR, while TCRdb's copy carries only in-frame clones and drops some. V, J and clone size are those of that table, while D and trimming were read from the DNA. The sample contains roughly 260,000 clones, roughly 84% of which appear only once. The length of the CDR3 is 18 residues. Trimming cost V 2 bases and J 4 bases, with 21 bases left between them. Germline values: CDR1 WNHNN, CDR2 SYGVQD (reference sequence). The origin of this receptor is a woman aged 18-29 years with acute or convalescent COVID-19. The sample consisted of peripheral blood. This chain uses TRBV10-1 with TRBJ2-1; D is ambiguous. The CDR3 sequence: CASSEPKHGGETYNEQFF. CDR3 bases: TGCGCCAGCAGTGAGCCCAAGCACGGTGGAGAGACTTACAATGAGCAGTTCTTC.